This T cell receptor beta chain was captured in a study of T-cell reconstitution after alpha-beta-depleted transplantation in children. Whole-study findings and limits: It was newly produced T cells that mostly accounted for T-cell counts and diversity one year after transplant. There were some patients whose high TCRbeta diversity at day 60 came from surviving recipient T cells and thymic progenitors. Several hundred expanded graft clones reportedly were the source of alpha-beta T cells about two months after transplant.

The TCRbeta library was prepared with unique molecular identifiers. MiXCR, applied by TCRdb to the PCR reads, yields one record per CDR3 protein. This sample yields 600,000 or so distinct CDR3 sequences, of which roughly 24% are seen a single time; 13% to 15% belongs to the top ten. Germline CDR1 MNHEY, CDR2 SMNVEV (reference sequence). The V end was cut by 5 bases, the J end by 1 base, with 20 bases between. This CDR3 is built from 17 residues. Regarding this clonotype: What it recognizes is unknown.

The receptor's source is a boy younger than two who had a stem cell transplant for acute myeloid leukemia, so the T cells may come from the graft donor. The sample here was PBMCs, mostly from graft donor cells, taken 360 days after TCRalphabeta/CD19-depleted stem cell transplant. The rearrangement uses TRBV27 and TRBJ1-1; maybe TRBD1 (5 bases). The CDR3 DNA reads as TGTGCCAGCAGTCCGAACAGGCTAACGTATGAGAACACTGAAGCTTTCTTT. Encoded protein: CASSPNRLTYENTEAFF.